These 30 T cell receptor beta chains originate from one sample sequenced in a study of post-analysis software for immune sequencing data. Study observations and caveats: The five TRBV segments detected at higher frequency in patients than in controls included TRBV5-6, TRBV5-1 and TRBV20-1.

No antigens are known for them. Unique molecular identifiers were built into the TCR beta cDNA libraries. TCRdb passed the PCR reads through MiXCR, listing each CDR3 protein once. Of about 200,000 distinct CDR3 sequences detected, over 25% appear once; the ten largest clones hold roughly 3.5%. The specimen was blood. Source of these receptors: a girl aged 2-17 years with multiple sclerosis.

This clonotype was seen at least ten times. The chain is built from TRBV6-5 and TRBJ2-1, with 10 bases lining up with TRBD1. V dropped 6 bases and J dropped 9; count of bases not matched to a gene: 5. In germline, CDR1 is MNHEY, CDR2 SVGAGI. The CDR3 loop spans 13 amino acids. The CDR3 loop reads CASRGQGTIEQFF. DNA of the CDR3: TGTGCCAGCAGGGGACAGGGGACTATTGAGCAGTTCTTC.

The chain recombines TRBV14 with TRBJ2-7; no clear D gene. The germline gives CDR1 SGHDN, CDR2 FVKESK. This CDR3 has 13 amino acids. With 4 bases removed from V and 6 bases from J, the gap between germline ends came to 13 bases. The CDR3 coding sequence is TGTGCCAGCAGCCCTAAGTCTAGGGCCGAGCAGTACTTC. It encodes CASSPKSRAEQYF.

There are many counts of this clonotype. The chain recombines TRBV7-3 with TRBJ2-1, with a possible D match to TRBD2 (6 bases). V lost 2 bases to trimming and J lost 1 base, with 6 bases between them. The CDR3 is 14 amino acids. Germline V gene sequence: CDR1 SGHTA, CDR2 FQGTGA. CDR3 in DNA: TGTGCCAGCAGCTTAGGAGGGTCCTACAATGAGCAGTTCTTC. The encoded protein is CASSLGGSYNEQFF.

To note about this clonotype: A much larger clone lies one base from this, so it may be a read error. The chain combines TRBV12-3 or TRBV12-4 with TRBJ1-2; TRBD1 is a possible D gene (5 bases). V dropped 3 bases and J dropped 9 bases, with 14 bases sitting between them. CDR3 length: 13 amino acids. The CDR3 DNA is TGTGCCAGCAGTTTTCCAGGGAAGAATAGCTACACCTTC. Its protein product is CASSFPGKNSYTF.

The CDR3 DNA is TGCAGTGCTGCCTTTCAGGGGCACTATGGCTACACCTTC. It yields the protein CSAAFQGHYGYTF. The rearrangement joins TRBV20-1 to TRBJ1-2; D is possibly TRBD1 (6 bases). The V and J ends lost 5 bases and 3 bases respectively, with 13 bases between them. The CDR3 covers 13 residues. Germline V gene lookup returns CDR1 DFQATT and CDR2 SNEGSKA (reference sequence).

The DNA of the CDR3 is TGTGCCAGCAGCACCACAGGGGGGTTGGATGAAAAACTGTTTTTT. This sequence encodes CASSTTGGLDEKLFF. V and J are TRBV7-9 and TRBJ1-4; 8 bases map to TRBD1. The CDR3 is 15 amino acids. Germline CDR1 is SEHNR and CDR2 is FQNEAQ (reference sequence). The J segment lost 6 bases and the V segment lost 5 bases, leaving 8 bases of the junction unmatched.

A few counts support this clonotype. The chain carries TRBV28 and TRBJ2-7; 9 positions match TRBD2. This CDR3 has 15 amino acids. With 3 bases clipped from V and 7 bases from J, the junction kept 10 bases outside the gene matches. The germline gives CDR1 MDHEN, CDR2 SYDVKM. The CDR3 coding sequence is TGTGCCAGCAGTTTTTTAGCGGGAGTTGTTCAGGAGCAGTACTTC. It yields the protein CASSFLAGVVQEQYF.

This clonotype was detected many times. The chain links TRBV12-3 or TRBV12-4 to TRBJ2-3; D unclear. The CDR3 is made up of 15 amino acids. Trimming shortened V by 5 bases and J by 2 bases, and 14 bases separated the two germline ends. The CDR3 DNA reads TGTGCCAGCAGTCCTCTAGGTAAGGACACAGATACGCAGTATTTT. This sequence encodes CASSPLGKDTDTQYF.

This clonotype was observed many times. The chain uses TRBV20-1 and TRBJ2-1; D not resolved. The ends were cut back, 7 bases at V and 1 base at J, with 20 bases in the middle. The CDR3 runs to 16 residues. Germline CDR1 is DFQATT and CDR2 is SNEGSKA (reference sequence). The CDR3 reads CSVFGYWQKSYNEQFF. The CDR3 DNA is TGCAGTGTATTTGGTTATTGGCAGAAGTCCTACAATGAGCAGTTCTTC.

The CDR3 DNA sequence: TGTGCCACCAGCAGACCCGGACAGGTAACCGGGGAGCTGTTTTTT. It specifies CATSRPGQVTGELFF. The rearrangement uses TRBV15 and TRBJ2-2, with 7 bases aligning to TRBD1. After removal of 2 bases from V and 5 bases from J, the junction contained 5 bases not matched to a gene. CDR3 size: 15 residues. Germline V gives CDR1 LNHNV, CDR2 YYDKDF (reference sequence).

This chain joins TRBV12-3 or TRBV12-4 and TRBJ1-2; tentative D call: TRBD1 (6 bases). The CDR3 loop spans 13 amino acids. V was shortened by 4 bases and J by 2 bases, with 8 bases between the two germline ends. The chain's CDR3 is CASSYGQNYGYTF. The CDR3 DNA sequence: TGTGCCAGCAGTTACGGACAGAACTATGGCTACACCTTC.

This clonotype was picked up many times. The chain is built from TRBV20-1 and TRBJ2-3; TRBD2 matches 9 bases. The length of the CDR3 is 15 residues. Germline CDR1 and CDR2: DFQATT and SNEGSKA (reference sequence). V lost 0 bases, J lost 4 bases, and 5 bases stayed unmatched. CDR3 nucleotide sequence: TGCAGTGCTAGAGATCGGCGGGGGGGACCAGATACGCAGTATTTT. This translates into CSARDRRGGPDTQYF.

The table lists this clonotype with many counts. The chain recombines TRBV7-2 with TRBJ1-1, with TRBD1 identical over 8 bases. The CDR3 has 15 amino acids. V lost 10 bases and J lost 1; bases outside the gene matches: 11. CDR1 and CDR2 from the germline V gene are SGHTA and FQGNSA. The CDR3 DNA reads as TGTGCCACCTCGATCCGGACAGGGCCGAACACTGAAGCTTTCTTT. Translated, it gives CATSIRTGPNTEAFF.

This clonotype was seen many times. The chain couples TRBV29-1 to TRBJ1-2; tentatively, D is TRBD1 (5 bases). The CDR3 contains 12 residues. V was shortened by 6 bases and J by 6 bases, with 14 bases between the two germline ends. The germline V gene has CDR1 SQVTM and CDR2 ANQGSEA. Here the CDR3 DNA reads TGCAGCGTCCCCGGGGGAGCGGATGGCTACACCTTC. This translates into CSVPGGADGYTF.

Notes on this clonotype: One end of the junction varies from germline; a read error may be responsible. The V and J genes are TRBV11-2 and TRBJ2-5; the D gene is possibly TRBD1 (6 bases). The CDR3 extends over 11 amino acids. The V gene's germline CDR1 is SGHAT and CDR2 FQNNGV. The CDR3 protein is CTSSWRQAQYF. For the CDR3, the DNA is TGTACCAGCAGCTGGCGACAGGCCCAGTACTTC. Looking up the rest from reference TRBV11-2 and TRBJ2-5 gives the full variable domain: EAGVAQSPRYKIIEKRQSVAFWCNPISGHATLYWYQQILGQGPKLLIQFQNNGVVDDSQLPKDRFSAERLKGVDSTLKIQPAKLEDSAVYLCTSSWRQAQYFGPGTRLLVL.

This sequence joins TRBV30 and TRBJ2-1; D remains ambiguous. Looked up from germline, CDR1 is GTSNPN and CDR2 is SVGIG (reference sequence). The CDR3 runs 12 residues. Trimming pared 2 bases from V and 4 bases from J, leaving 6 bases between. The CDR3 sequence: CAWSSRYNEQFF. CDR3 in DNA: TGTGCCTGGAGTTCTCGGTACAATGAGCAGTTCTTC.

This sequence joins TRBV3-1 and TRBJ1-2, with D possibly being TRBD1 (6 bases). V was shortened by 3 bases and J by 5 bases, with 13 bases between the two germline ends. CDR3 size: 14 residues. Germline V lookup: CDR1 LGHDT, CDR2 YNNKEL (reference sequence). Here the CDR3 DNA reads TGTGCCAGCAGCCAGGATACAGGGTTTTATGGCTACACCTTC. As protein: CASSQDTGFYGYTF.

This clonotype was observed many times. Here the CDR3 reads CASSSTGPSYEQYF. In DNA, the CDR3 is TGCGCCAGCAGCTCTACCGGGCCTTCCTACGAGCAGTACTTC. V gene TRBV5-1 combines with J gene TRBJ2-7; no clear D. The CDR3 has 14 residues. CDR1 is SGHRS, CDR2 YFSETQ, per germline. V shed 3 bases and J shed 1 base, with 11 bases lying between them.

This chain joins TRBV28 and TRBJ2-7; D might be TRBD1 or TRBD2, each matching 5 bases. CDR3 length: 15 amino acids. Germline CDR1 MDHEN, CDR2 SYDVKM. Deletions cut 1 base from V and 4 bases from J, with 14 bases between. The CDR3 loop reads CASSLSGSWGYEQYF. CDR3 DNA: TGTGCCAGCAGTTTATCCGGGTCTTGGGGGTACGAGCAGTACTTC.

This clonotype was seen a few times. V is TRBV5-1 and J is TRBJ1-1; 9 bases map to TRBD1. The CDR3 is 17 amino acids. J was trimmed by 5 bases and V by 5 bases; bases with no gene match: 16. Germline-derived CDR1 and CDR2 are SGHRS and YFSETQ. CDR3 nucleotide sequence: TGCGCCAGCAGGCGGACAGGGGAAGGGGGAGCAAGGACTGAAGCTTTCTTT. This codes for CASRRTGEGGARTEAFF. Drawing the rest from reference TRBV5-1 and TRBJ1-1, the complete variable domain is KAGVTQTPRYLIKTRGQQVTLSCSPISGHRSVSWYQQTPGQGLQFLFEYFSETQRNKGNFPGRFSGRQFSNSRSEMNVSTLELGDSALYLCASRRTGEGGARTEAFFGQGTRLTVV.

This clonotype came up a few times. A much larger clone differs from this one at a single base, so this may be a read error. This CDR3 is CASSQDRRASGYNEQYF. In DNA form, the CDR3 reads TGTGCCAGCAGCCAAGATAGGAGAGCTAGCGGTTACAATGAGCAGTACTTC. V gene TRBV4-2 combines with J gene TRBJ2-1, with TRBD2 matching 7 bases. The closer fit of TRBJ2-7 to the DNA end suggests the J call may be wrong. Per germline, CDR1 LGHNA and CDR2 YNFKEQ. The CDR3 runs to 17 residues.

This clonotype has a count of ten or more. The chain has TRBV6-1 and TRBJ2-1; unclear D gene. V lost 4 bases and J lost 5, with 9 bases in between. The CDR3 covers 13 residues. Germline V CDR1 and CDR2: MNHNS, SASEGT. CDR3 nucleotide sequence: TGTGCCAGCAGTGCCAGAGTCAACAATGAGCAGTTCTTC. Its protein product is CASSARVNNEQFF.

This clonotype turned up a few times. A much larger clone lies one base from this, so it may be a read error. V usage is TRBV12-3 or TRBV12-4 and J usage is TRBJ1-2; D is unresolved. CDR3 length: 14 amino acids. V was trimmed by 6 bases and J by 7 bases, leaving 18 bases between them. The CDR3 region is CASSPIDKRGGYTF. CDR3 in DNA: TGTGCCAGCAGCCCTATCGACAAAAGAGGTGGCTACACCTTC.

At least ten counts were recorded for this clonotype. This chain links TRBV9 with TRBJ2-5, with D maybe TRBD2 (5 bases). The V end lost 4 bases, the J end lost 5 bases, and 18 bases lay between the germline ends. This CDR3 has 15 residues. Looked up from germline, CDR1 is SGDLS and CDR2 is YYNGEE. CDR3 protein: CASSLSGFFEETQYF. CDR3 DNA: TGTGCCAGCAGCCTAAGCGGTTTCTTTGAGGAGACCCAGTACTTC.

The rearrangement uses TRBV13 and TRBJ2-1; 7 bases fit TRBD2. The end of the DNA is better explained by TRBJ2-7, so the J call may be wrong. The V gene's germline CDR1 is PRHDT and CDR2 FYEKMQ (reference sequence). The CDR3 runs to 19 residues. The CDR3 region is CASSSPASEAGVSYNEQYF. In nucleotides, the CDR3 is TGTGCCAGCAGCTCCCCAGCGAGCGAGGCGGGAGTGAGTTACAATGAGCAGTACTTC.

The V gene is TRBV25-1, the J gene TRBJ1-5, with D unresolved. Germline V gene sequence: CDR1 MGHDK, CDR2 SYGVNS. V was pared by 4 bases and J by 2 bases, with 12 bases between. This CDR3 has 15 amino acids. The CDR3 DNA sequence: TGTGCCAGCAGTGCAGGAGGTTTCGGCAATCAGCCCCAGCATTTT. It is translated as CASSAGGFGNQPQHF.

There are many counts of this clonotype. The chain employs TRBV7-2 and TRBJ2-1, with 12 nucleotides matching TRBD2. CDR3 length: 15 amino acids. With V trimmed by 6 bases and J by 6 bases, 6 bases remained unmatched. Germline V CDR1 and CDR2: SGHTA, FQGNSA. CDR3 sequence (DNA): TGTGCCAGCAGTTGGACTAGCGGGATTTCCAATGAGCAGTTCTTC. The encoded protein is CASSWTSGISNEQFF.

This clonotype turned up a few times. This chain links TRBV5-1 with TRBJ1-4; TRBD1 is a possible D gene (5 bases). Germline values: CDR1 SGHRS, CDR2 YFSETQ. The CDR3 contains 15 residues. V was pared by 0 bases and J by 7 bases, with 13 bases between. The DNA of the CDR3 is TGCGCCAGCAGCTTGGATGGGGCAGTAGGTGAAAAACTGTTTTTT. It yields the protein CASSLDGAVGEKLFF.

This clonotype was counted many times. This rearrangement joins TRBV28 to TRBJ2-7; the D gene is possibly TRBD2 (6 bases). The CDR3 runs to 15 residues. Germline V CDR1 and CDR2: MDHEN, SYDVKM. V lost 4 bases, J lost 0 bases, and 13 bases lay in between. The CDR3 DNA sequence: TGTGCCAGCAGTTCCCGGACTATTCCCTCCTACGAGCAGTACTTC. Amino acid sequence: CASSSRTIPSYEQYF.

This clonotype has ten or more counts. The chain combines TRBV20-1 with TRBJ2-1; TRBD2 matches at 9 bases. The CDR3 has 16 residues. CDR1 DFQATT and CDR2 SNEGSKA come from the germline V gene (reference sequence). J lost 0 bases, V lost 3 bases, and 6 bases had no gene match. The CDR3 region is CSASSAGGTSYNEQFF. The CDR3 nucleotides read TGCAGTGCTAGCTCGGCGGGAGGGACCTCCTACAATGAGCAGTTCTTC.